This T cell receptor (beta chain) was sequenced for a study of blood T cell repertoires in COVID-19. Looking at the study overall: The United States, Italy and Spain were the sources of the acute and convalescent COVID-19 samples.

Generated by immunoSEQ multiplex PCR, the TCRdb table keeps only in-frame clones and is missing some. The repertoire consists of tens of thousands of clones, with over 65% occurring once and the leading ten covering roughly 4%. CDR1 is MNHEY, CDR2 SVGAGI, per germline. The CDR3 totals 14 residues. The V segment lost 5 bases and the J segment 2 bases; nucleotides outside the gene matches: 5. This chain links TRBV6-5 with TRBJ2-7; 8 positions agree with TRBD1. This clonotype was obtained from a woman aged 60-75 years with acute or convalescent COVID-19. The sample consisted of peripheral blood. The CDR3 nucleotides are TGTGCCAGCAGTACCCTGACAGGGGCCTACGAGCAGTACTTC. Encoded protein: CASSTLTGAYEQYF.